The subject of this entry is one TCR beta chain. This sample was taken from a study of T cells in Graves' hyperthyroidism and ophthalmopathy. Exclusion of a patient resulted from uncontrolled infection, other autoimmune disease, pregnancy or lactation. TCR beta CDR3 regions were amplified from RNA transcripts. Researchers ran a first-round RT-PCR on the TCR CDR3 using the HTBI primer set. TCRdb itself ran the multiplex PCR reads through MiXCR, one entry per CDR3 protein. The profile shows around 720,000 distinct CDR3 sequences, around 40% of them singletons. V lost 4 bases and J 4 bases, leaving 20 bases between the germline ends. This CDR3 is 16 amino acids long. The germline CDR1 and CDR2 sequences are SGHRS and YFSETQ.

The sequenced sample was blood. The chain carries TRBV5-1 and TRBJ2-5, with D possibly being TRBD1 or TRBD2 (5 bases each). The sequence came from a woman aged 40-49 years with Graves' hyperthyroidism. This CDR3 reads CASSLAPGPSRETQYF. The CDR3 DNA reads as TGCGCCAGCAGCCTAGCCCCGGGACCCTCAAGAGAGACCCAGTACTTC.